This record looks at one T cell receptor beta chain sequence and its context. Its antigen is currently unknown. TCRdb's copy holds only in-frame clones and misses some; the assay was immunoSEQ multiplex PCR. The sample yields about 72,000 clones, around 90% seen once. The CDR3 length is 15 residues. V shed 0 bases, J shed 4 bases, and the junction held 4 bases outside the gene matches. From germline, CDR1 is SGHTA and CDR2 FQGNSA. The sample belongs to a study of OX40 agonist ivuxolimab in advanced cancers. Whole-study context: Under the entry rules, prior anti-PD-1, anti-PD-L1 or anti-CTLA-4 therapy was allowed, and about 40% had some.

Study-level results: CD4+ T cells averaged fewer expanded clones than CD8+ T cells. Circulating CD4+ and CD8+ T cells showed clonal expansion by week 6 at 0.1 to 3.0 mg/kg.

The receptor's source is an adult with an advanced solid tumor such as melanoma, head and neck, liver or kidney cancer. The source material was CD4+ or CD8+ T cells sorted from blood, sampled in a trial of the OX40 agonist ivuxolimab. This chain connects TRBV7-2 to TRBJ1-1; 8 bases agree with TRBD1. CDR3 sequence reads: CASSLASGGVTEAFF. CDR3 DNA sequence: TGTGCCAGCAGCTTAGCGTCAGGGGGCGTCACTGAAGCTTTCTTT.